Below are 18 T cell receptor beta chains sequenced from a single sample in a study of response to subunit inactivated influenza vaccine. One entry per CDR3 protein, called by TCRdb with MiXCR from the RT-PCR reads. The sample records roughly 540,000 distinct CDR3 sequences, approximately 22% being singletons. Separately, the same data were catalogued under a study of T cells expressing NK-cell markers. According to that study: Making the TCR beta cDNA relied on 5'RACE template switching with UMIs.

This material consisted of CD4+ T cells sorted from PBMCs, taken approximately 12 days after vaccination. All receptors derive from a man aged 45 to 65 who received an inactivated influenza vaccine.

The rearrangement links TRBV20-1 to TRBJ2-7; weak D call: TRBD2 (5 bases). Trimming cost V 1 base and J 11 bases, with 12 bases left between them. The germline V gene has CDR1 DFQATT and CDR2 SNEGSKA (reference sequence). The CDR3 contains 11 residues. The CDR3 nucleotides are TGCAGTGCTAGAGGAGGGTCCAACGAGTACTTC. Amino acid sequence: CSARGGSNEYF.

This clonotype turned up a few times. The rearrangement links TRBV5-1 to TRBJ1-6; 7 bases are a match to TRBD1. Unmatched junction bases numbered 9, after V lost 8 bases and J lost 7 bases. CDR1 and CDR2 (germline): SGHRS, YFSETQ. There are 14 residues in the CDR3. The CDR3: CASNPGTENSPLHF. For the CDR3, the DNA is TGCGCCAGTAACCCCGGGACAGAGAATTCACCCCTCCACTTT. Combining the CDR3 with reference TRBV5-1 and TRBJ1-6 gives the whole variable domain KAGVTQTPRYLIKTRGQQVTLSCSPISGHRSVSWYQQTPGQGLQFLFEYFSETQRNKGNFPGRFSGRQFSNSRSEMNVSTLELGDSALYLCASNPGTENSPLHFGNGTRLTVT.

V usage is TRBV3-1 and J usage is TRBJ2-1; 10 bases are a match to TRBD2. The CDR3 runs to 15 residues. With 4 bases clipped from V and 7 bases from J, the junction kept 7 bases outside the gene matches. The germline CDR1 and CDR2 sequences are LGHDT and YNNKEL (reference sequence). CDR3 nucleotide sequence: TGTGCCAGCAGCCGCGGACTAGCGGAAGCAAATGAGCAGTTCTTC. The encoded protein is CASSRGLAEANEQFF.

V and J are TRBV12-3 or TRBV12-4 and TRBJ2-1; D ambiguous. V lost 7 bases, J lost 1 base, and 14 bases lay in between. The CDR3 has 15 residues. In DNA form, the CDR3 reads TGTGCCAGCAAGCTTCGGCAGGCGTCCTACAATGAGCAGTTCTTC. It yields the protein CASKLRQASYNEQFF.

The chain combines TRBV10-2 with TRBJ1-6; D possibly corresponds to TRBD1 (6 bases). This CDR3 region has 16 residues. CDR1 WSHSY and CDR2 SAAADI come from the germline V gene. V lost 3 bases to trimming and J lost 7 bases, with 16 bases between them. The CDR3 reads CASSEVLTGWNSPLHF. CDR3 DNA sequence: TGCGCCAGCAGTGAAGTGTTGACAGGATGGAATTCACCCCTCCACTTT.

The chain employs TRBV30 and TRBJ1-2; D not certain. Trimming took off 2 bases at V and 8 bases at J, with 9 bases between the two ends. The CDR3 runs to 11 residues. CDR1 is GTSNPN, CDR2 SVGIG, per germline (reference sequence). The CDR3 here is CAWSTVGGYTF. Written as DNA, the CDR3 is TGTGCCTGGAGTACCGTAGGCGGCTACACCTTC.

This clonotype was seen a few times. The V gene is TRBV25-1, the J gene TRBJ1-4; 7 bases fit TRBD1. The junction had 7 bases not matched to a gene; V was cut back by 4 bases and J by 2 bases. The CDR3 consists of 16 residues. Germline V gives CDR1 MGHDK, CDR2 SYGVNS. CDR3 nucleotide sequence: TGTGCCAGCAGTGCGACAGGGACGTATACTAATGAAAAACTGTTTTTT. As protein: CASSATGTYTNEKLFF.

The rearrangement joins TRBV5-1 to TRBJ2-5; TRBD1 is a possible D gene (6 bases). The germline V gene has CDR1 SGHRS and CDR2 YFSETQ. CDR3 length: 15 amino acids. Deletions cut 0 bases from V and 4 bases from J, with 13 bases between. The CDR3 nucleotides are TGCGCCAGCAGCTTGGTTGGACAGAGATTAGAGACCCAGTACTTC. Translating gives CASSLVGQRLETQYF. Variable domain in full (rest from reference TRBV5-1 and TRBJ2-5): KAGVTQTPRYLIKTRGQQVTLSCSPISGHRSVSWYQQTPGQGLQFLFEYFSETQRNKGNFPGRFSGRQFSNSRSEMNVSTLELGDSALYLCASSLVGQRLETQYFGPGTRLLVL.

The chain has TRBV7-2 and TRBJ2-5; 12 nucleotides agree with TRBD2. Germline assignment: CDR1 SGHTA and CDR2 FQGNSA. The CDR3 covers 13 residues. J gave up 10 bases and V 5 bases, and 5 bases lay outside the gene matches. CDR3 residues: CASSPGTSGLQYF. CDR3 DNA sequence: TGTGCCAGCAGCCCCGGGACTAGCGGGCTCCAGTACTTC.

V gene TRBV5-4 combines with J gene TRBJ2-7; weak D call: TRBD2 (7 bases). Germline V CDR1 and CDR2: SGHNT, YYREEE (reference sequence). CDR3 size: 13 residues. V was pared by 7 bases and J by 5 bases, with 16 bases between. In DNA form, the CDR3 reads TGTGCCAGCTGCCGAGGGGGGGAGAACGAGCAGTACTTC. Residues: CASCRGGENEQYF.

This clonotype was observed once. The chain employs TRBV28 and TRBJ1-1; TRBD1 might be the D (5 bases). Germline CDR1 is MDHEN and CDR2 is SYDVKM. Trimming shortened V by 7 bases and J by 3 bases, and 15 bases separated the two germline ends. This CDR3 region has 14 residues. The CDR3 coding sequence is TGTGCCAGCAAAGACAGACCCAGGGACACTGAAGCTTTCTTT. It is translated as CASKDRPRDTEAFF.

In this sample, this clonotype turned up a few times. The chain combines TRBV12-3 or TRBV12-4 with TRBJ2-7, with D uncertain. V lost 2 bases and J lost 6, with 11 bases in between. The CDR3 consists of 13 residues. CDR3 sequence (DNA): TGTGCCAGCAGTTTAAGGAGTGGTGGCGAGCAGTACTTC. It specifies CASSLRSGGEQYF.

This clonotype was counted only a few times. The chain uses TRBV6-2 or TRBV6-3 and TRBJ2-3; a weak D match, TRBD2 (6 bases). The CDR3 spans 14 residues. Trimming shortened V by 7 bases and J by 2 bases, and 13 bases separated the two germline ends. Germline CDR1 reads MNHEY; CDR2 reads SVGEGT. The CDR3 is CASNRDSLTDTQYF. The CDR3 DNA reads as TGTGCCAGCAACCGGGACTCCCTCACAGATACGCAGTATTTT.

In its sample, this clonotype was seen a few times. This sequence joins TRBV12-3 or TRBV12-4 and TRBJ2-4, with D possibly TRBD2 on 6 matching bases. V shed 8 bases and J shed 9 bases, with 11 bases lying between them. CDR3 length: 11 residues. The CDR3: CASARGGIQYF. For the CDR3, the DNA is TGTGCCAGCGCCCGGGGAGGCATTCAGTACTTC.

The rearrangement links TRBV7-2 to TRBJ2-3; 8 bases fit TRBD2. This CDR3 region has 15 residues. Germline V CDR1 and CDR2: SGHTA, FQGNSA. The J segment lost 3 bases and the V segment lost 5 bases, leaving 7 bases of the junction unmatched. The CDR3: CASSPWTSTTDTQYF. CDR3 bases: TGTGCCAGCAGCCCTTGGACTAGCACGACAGATACGCAGTATTTT.

The rearrangement joins TRBV5-5 to TRBJ2-1; 9 nucleotides align to TRBD2. Trimming at V came to 2 bases and at J to 14 bases, leaving 8 bases not matched to a gene. Germline CDR1 reads SGHKS; CDR2 reads YYEKEE (reference sequence). This CDR3 contains 13 residues. The CDR3: CASSFIVAGVEFF. In DNA, the CDR3 is TGTGCCAGCAGCTTTATCGTAGCGGGAGTGGAGTTCTTC.

This clonotype appeared many times. This rearrangement joins TRBV7-9 to TRBJ1-1; D gene unclear. V dropped 2 bases and J dropped 3 bases, with 7 bases sitting between them. The V gene's germline CDR1 is SEHNR and CDR2 FQNEAQ (reference sequence). The CDR3 runs to 13 residues. The CDR3 sequence: CASSLSRDTEAFF. The CDR3 nucleotides read TGTGCCAGCAGCTTATCGAGGGACACTGAAGCTTTCTTT.

In its sample, this clonotype was seen many times. The chain is built from TRBV20-1 and TRBJ2-7; 14 bases map to TRBD2. The CDR3 loop spans 14 amino acids. The V gene end was trimmed by 5 bases and the J gene end by 4 bases; junction bases not matched to a gene: 4. The germline V gene encodes CDR1 DFQATT and CDR2 SNEGSKA (reference sequence). CDR3 residues: CSAPGTSGSYEQYF. The CDR3, as DNA: TGCAGTGCTCCCGGGACTAGCGGGAGTTACGAGCAGTACTTC.